The T cell receptor (beta chain) under discussion was sequenced for a study of cytomegalovirus exposure and HLA in healthy donors. Overall study findings and caveats: Among TCR beta chains, those listed as cytomegalovirus-associated numbered some 170. Most TCR sequences were rare, but some public TCRs occurred in many donors.

For this clone: Its target is not known.

Sequencing was performed with immunoSEQ multiplex PCR; in TCRdb, only in-frame clones are kept and a portion is missing. The sample holds 150,000 to 200,000 clones; about 90% are singletons and the top ten take 3%. J was trimmed by 4 bases and V by 1 base; bases with no gene match: 17. CDR1 and CDR2 from the germline V gene are SQVTM and ANQGSEA. The CDR3 extends over 18 amino acids. The sequenced material came from PBMCs. The sequence derives from a woman between 18 and 29 years old in good health and CMV-seropositive. The genes are TRBV29-1 and TRBJ1-1; TRBD1 agrees at 8 bases. The CDR3 DNA follows: TGCAGCGTTGAAGGGAGGAGAGGCCAGGGGGCATCGGGCACTGAAGCTTTCTTT. This translates into CSVEGRRGQGASGTEAFF. Looking up the rest from reference TRBV29-1 and TRBJ1-1 gives the full variable domain: SAVISQKPSRDICQRGTSLTIQCQVDSQVTMMFWYRQQPGQSLTLIATANQGSEATYESGFVIDKFPISRPNLTFSTLTVSNMSPEDSSIYLCSVEGRRGQGASGTEAFFGQGTRLTVV.